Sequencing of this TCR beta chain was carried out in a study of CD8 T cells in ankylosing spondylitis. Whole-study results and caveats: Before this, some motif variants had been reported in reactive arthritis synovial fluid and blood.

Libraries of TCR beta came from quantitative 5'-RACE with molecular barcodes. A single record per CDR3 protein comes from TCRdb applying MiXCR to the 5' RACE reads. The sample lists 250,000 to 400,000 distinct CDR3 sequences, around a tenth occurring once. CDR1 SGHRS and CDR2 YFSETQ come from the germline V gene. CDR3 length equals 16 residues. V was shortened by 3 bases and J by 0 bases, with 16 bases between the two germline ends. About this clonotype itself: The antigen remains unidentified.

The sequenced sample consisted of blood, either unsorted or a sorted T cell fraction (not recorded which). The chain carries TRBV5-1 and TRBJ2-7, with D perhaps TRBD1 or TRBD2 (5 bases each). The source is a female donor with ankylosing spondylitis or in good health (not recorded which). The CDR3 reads CASSSRRDGSSYEQYF. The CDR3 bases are TGCGCCAGCAGCTCACGCCGGGACGGTAGCTCCTACGAGCAGTACTTC.